This T cell receptor (beta chain) was sequenced during a study of T cell changes during pregnancy in multiple sclerosis. Germline-derived CDR1 and CDR2 are MGHRA and YSYEKL. Trimming cost V 0 bases and J 2 bases, with 10 bases left between them. The CDR3 sequence is 15 residues long. Profiled with immunoSEQ multiplex PCR; TCRdb holds only in-frame clones, not every one. The data contain over 55,000 clones, about 86% of them singletons. The sequencing sample was made of peripheral blood from another person, used as feeder cells. This sequence originates from a human donor whose cells served as feeder cells for cultures in a pregnancy study. The chain has TRBV4-1 and TRBJ1-2; D gene ambiguous. CDR3 DNA sequence: TGCGCCAGCAGCCAAGATGGAACGGTCAACTATGGCTACACCTTC. Protein: CASSQDGTVNYGYTF.